This TCR beta chain was retrieved from a study of cytomegalovirus exposure and HLA in healthy donors. Study results and caveats: Only CMV serostatus was available as immune exposure information. In vitro confirmation showed three CMV-associated chains to be CMV antigen specific.

Germline V lookup: CDR1 SNHLY, CDR2 FYNNEI. This CDR3 comprises 11 residues. V lost 8 bases to trimming and J lost 9 bases; unmatched junction nucleotides: 4. In the PCR, 60 Vbeta and 13 Jbeta primers were used. Authors' methods: In a later analysis, 75 million to 95 million unique TCR beta chains included roughly 11 million shared by two or more donors. Produced via immunoSEQ multiplex PCR; TCRdb's table is partial and in-frame only. That table gives V, J and clone size, and the DNA gave D and trimming. Across approximately 100,000 clones, the top ten clones capture approximately 15% of the sample. About this clone: What it recognizes is unknown.

The genes are TRBV2 and TRBJ1-1; TRBD1 matches 9 bases. The sequence derives from a man in his fifties in good health and CMV-seropositive. What was sequenced was PBMCs. The CDR3 DNA follows: TGTGCCAGCTCGACAGGGGGTAAAGCTTTCTTT. It yields the protein CASSTGGKAFF.